These 7 T cell receptor beta chains were sequenced from one sample in a study of blood T cell repertoires in COVID-19. Repertoires were generated with immunoSEQ multiplex PCR, while TCRdb's copy carries only in-frame clones and drops some. This table has fewer than 250,000 clones, approximately 81% appearing once. Sequencing was done on a sample of peripheral blood. These receptors all come from a middle-aged man with acute or convalescent COVID-19.

The chain joins TRBV24-1 to TRBJ2-3; 9 nucleotides match TRBD2. Germline CDR1 KGHDR, CDR2 SFDVKD. The CDR3 is made up of 16 amino acids. The trim removed 3 bases at V and 12 bases at J, leaving 15 bases unmatched. The DNA for the CDR3 is TGTGCCACCAGTGATCAGGGGCGGGGGGGCTTTCGACCACAGTATTTT. This translates into CATSDQGRGGFRPQYF.

The chain recombines TRBV12-3 or TRBV12-4 with TRBJ1-2; D is unclear. Trimming shortened V by 4 bases and J by 5 bases, and 11 bases separated the two germline ends. This CDR3 comprises 13 residues. The CDR3 sequence: CASSWMRKYGYTF. CDR3 sequence (DNA): TGTGCCAGCAGTTGGATGAGGAAGTATGGCTACACCTTC.

The chain joins TRBV7-2 to TRBJ2-5; D is unclear. V shed 4 bases and J shed 8 bases, with 14 bases lying between them. CDR1 and CDR2 from the germline V gene are SGHTA and FQGNSA. This CDR3 spans 13 amino acids. CDR3 amino acids: CASSSRPTLTQYF. The CDR3 region has the DNA TGTGCCAGCAGCTCCCGGCCGACACTTACCCAGTACTTC. Using reference TRBV7-2 and TRBJ2-5 for the parts outside the CDR3, the full variable domain is GAGVSQSPSNKVTEKGKDVELRCDPISGHTALYWYRQSLGQGLEFLIYFQGNSAPDKSGLPSDRFSAERTGGSVSTLTIQRTQQEDSAVYLCASSSRPTLTQYFGPGTRLLVL.

In regard to this clone: Other DNA sequences in this specimen translate into the identical CDR3. The chain couples TRBV5-4 to TRBJ2-3; 11 positions agree with TRBD2. The CDR3 totals 15 residues. Germline assignment: CDR1 SGHNT and CDR2 YYREEE (reference sequence). V was pared by 2 bases and J by 5 bases, with 4 bases of the junction left unmatched. The CDR3 reads CASSFSGGAKDTQYF. The CDR3 region has the DNA TGTGCCAGCAGCTTTAGCGGGGGGGCTAAAGATACGCAGTATTTT. The variable domain in full, with the rest retrieved from reference TRBV5-4 and TRBJ2-3, is ETGVTQSPTHLIKTRGQQVTLRCSSQSGHNTVSWYQQALGQGPQFIFQYYREEENGRGNFPPRFSGLQFPNYSSELNVNALELDDSALYLCASSFSGGAKDTQYFGPGTRLTVL.

This clone was seen only once. V gene TRBV7-6 combines with J gene TRBJ1-5; TRBD1 might be the D (5 bases). Germline V gene sequence: CDR1 SGHVS, CDR2 FNYEAQ. The CDR3 extends over 16 amino acids. The V end lost 1 base, the J end lost 1 base, and 11 bases lay between the germline ends. The CDR3 reads CASSLEQGLSNQPQHF. CDR3 nucleotides: TGTGCCAGCAGCTTAGAGCAGGGTCTAAGCAATCAGCCCCAGCATTTT.

V and J are TRBV9 and TRBJ2-1, with 10 bases lining up with TRBD2. The CDR3 runs 16 residues. Germline values: CDR1 SGDLS, CDR2 YYNGEE. V trimming: 3 bases; J trimming: 9 bases; junction bases outside the gene matches: 12. CDR3 in amino acids: CASSASAVGTSVEQFF. The DNA of the CDR3 is TGTGCCAGCAGCGCCTCAGCTGTCGGGACTAGCGTTGAGCAGTTCTTC.

The chain couples TRBV4-1 to TRBJ2-3; D may be TRBD2 (6 bases). V lost 5 bases and J 2 bases, leaving 20 bases between the germline ends. CDR3 size: 17 residues. Germline V gene lookup returns CDR1 MGHRA and CDR2 YSYEKL. Written as DNA, the CDR3 is TGCGCCAGCAGCTTTCCCTCCTGCGGGGAGGACACAGATACGCAGTATTTT. Protein: CASSFPSCGEDTDTQYF.